This T cell receptor beta chain emerged from a study of blood T cell repertoires in COVID-19. Sequenced by immunoSEQ multiplex PCR; TCRdb stores in-frame clones only, minus some. Here the sample spans 250,000 to 350,000 clones, over 75% being singletons. CDR1 and CDR2 from the germline V gene are SQVTM and ANQGSEA. J was trimmed by 6 bases and V by 3 bases; bases with no gene match: 13. The CDR3 sequence is 18 residues long. The chain employs TRBV29-1 and TRBJ2-3; 15 bases fit TRBD2. The receptor was derived from a woman under 40 who had recovered from COVID-19. The sequencing sample was made of PBMCs or T cells enriched from blood (not recorded which). CDR3 protein: CSVEPGLAGGGKWDTQYF. The CDR3 nucleotides read TGCAGCGTTGAGCCGGGACTAGCGGGGGGCGGGAAGTGGGATACGCAGTATTTT.